The sequence of this TCR beta chain was determined in a study of cytotoxic CD8 clonotypes in ibrutinib-treated CLL. As for the study in general: Across the patients, 10 to 11 were relapsed/refractory, about 14 treatment-naive and roughly 18 IGHV unmutated. Overall, around 25 responses were partial and 2 complete; following median approximately 65 months, around 15 patients stayed remitted and approximately 12 progressed. A median 12 months of treatment, range 6 to 36, preceded the collection of response samples. Overall study findings and caveats: Upon ibrutinib response clonality rose, and upon progression it fell back toward baseline.

Clones were read by immunoSEQ multiplex PCR, and TCRdb kept only the in-frame ones, dropping some. This sample has 250,000 to 350,000 clones, with more than 70% found just once. Germline V lookup: CDR1 MNHEY, CDR2 SVGAGI. The CDR3 length is 15 residues. V was shortened by 5 bases and J by 1 base, with 13 bases between the two germline ends. Comments on this clone: Its specificity is not known.

Sample: PBMCs, taken at disease progression, from a patient treated with ibrutinib. The genes are TRBV6-5 and TRBJ2-3, with D tentatively TRBD1 (5 bases). This TCR was sampled from a human donor with chronic lymphocytic leukemia. CDR3 region: CASSSWTRGTDTQYF. DNA of the CDR3: TGTGCCAGCAGTAGCTGGACAAGAGGCACAGATACGCAGTATTTT.